These 5 T cell receptor beta chains originate from one sample sequenced in a study of OX40 agonist ivuxolimab in advanced cancers. Sequenced by immunoSEQ multiplex PCR; TCRdb stores in-frame clones only, minus some. Of about 33,000 clones listed, 70% to 85% are singletons. Sample: CD4+ or CD8+ T cells sorted from blood, taken in a trial of the OX40 agonist ivuxolimab. These receptors all come from an adult with an advanced solid tumor such as melanoma, head and neck, liver or kidney cancer.

The chain is built from TRBV5-6 and TRBJ2-1; 14 bases agree with TRBD2. The CDR3 length is 15 residues. Germline CDR1 and CDR2: SGHDT and YYEEEE. Trimming removed 4 bases from V and 7 bases from J; junction bases left unmatched: 4. The CDR3 region has the DNA TGTGCCAGCAGCCTCGGACTAGCGGGAGGAAATGAGCAGTTCTTC. Its translation: CASSLGLAGGNEQFF.

V usage is TRBV10-3 and J usage is TRBJ2-7; possible D gene TRBD1, 6 bases. Germline values: CDR1 ENHRY, CDR2 SYGVKD. There are 15 residues in the CDR3. With 6 bases removed from V and 2 bases from J, the gap between germline ends came to 17 bases. CDR3 nucleotide sequence: TGTGCCATCAGGGGGCAGGGGAGTACCGCCTACGAGCAGTACTTC. The encoded protein is CAIRGQGSTAYEQYF.

The DNA of the CDR3 is TGCGCCAGCAGCCAAGGCGGGGAATCGGATACGCAGTATTTT. Translation: CASSQGGESDTQYF. This rearrangement joins TRBV4-1 to TRBJ2-3, with D possibly being TRBD2 (6 bases). The germline CDR1 and CDR2 sequences are MGHRA and YSYEKL. V gave up 1 base and J gave up 6 bases, with 11 bases separating them. The CDR3 sequence is 14 residues long.

This sequence joins TRBV7-9 and TRBJ2-1; 8 bases are shared with TRBD2. CDR1 and CDR2 from the germline V gene are SEHNR and FQNEAQ (reference sequence). J was trimmed by 6 bases and V by 5 bases; bases with no gene match: 15. This CDR3 contains 17 residues. The CDR3 protein is CASSPRGGLAGSNEQFF. CDR3 DNA sequence: TGTGCCAGCAGCCCTAGGGGGGGCCTAGCGGGTTCCAATGAGCAGTTCTTC.

The chain is built from TRBV7-9 and TRBJ2-7; D call uncertain. Trimming removed 5 bases at V and 3 bases at J, with 14 bases between. The CDR3 totals 14 residues. Germline lookup yields CDR1 SEHNR and CDR2 FQNEAQ (reference sequence). The CDR3 spells CASSPGELFYEQYF. Written as DNA, the CDR3 is TGTGCCAGCAGCCCTGGAGAGCTATTCTACGAGCAGTACTTC.